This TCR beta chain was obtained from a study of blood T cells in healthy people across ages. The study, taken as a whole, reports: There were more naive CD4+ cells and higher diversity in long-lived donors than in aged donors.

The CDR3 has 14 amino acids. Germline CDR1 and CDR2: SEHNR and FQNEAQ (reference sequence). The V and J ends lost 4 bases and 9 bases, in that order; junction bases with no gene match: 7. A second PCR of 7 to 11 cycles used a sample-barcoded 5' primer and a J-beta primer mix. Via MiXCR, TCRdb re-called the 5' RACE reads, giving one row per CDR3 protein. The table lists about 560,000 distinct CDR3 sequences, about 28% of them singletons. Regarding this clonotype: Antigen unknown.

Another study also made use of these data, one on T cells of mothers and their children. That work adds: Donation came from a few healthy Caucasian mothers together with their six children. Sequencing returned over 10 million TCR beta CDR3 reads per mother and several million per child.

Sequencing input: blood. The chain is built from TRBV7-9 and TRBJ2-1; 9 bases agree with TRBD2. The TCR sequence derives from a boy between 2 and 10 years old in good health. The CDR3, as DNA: TGTGCCAGCAGCTCGGGCGGGAGGGCCGTTGAGCAGTTCTTC. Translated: CASSSGGRAVEQFF. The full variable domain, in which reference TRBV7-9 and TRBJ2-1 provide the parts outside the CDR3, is DTGVSQNPRHKITKRGQNVTFRCDPISEHNRLYWYRQTLGQGPEFLTYFQNEAQLEKSRLLSDRFSAERPKGSFSTLEIQRTEQGDSAMYLCASSSGGRAVEQFFGPGTRLTVL.